The 25 T cell receptor beta chains below all came from one sample that was sequenced in a study of memory CD8 T cells in hepatitis C reinfection. Sequencing used immunoSEQ multiplex PCR; TCRdb keeps in-frame clones, though not all of them. In the table there are 45,000 to 55,000 clones, 85% to 90% of which are singletons. Regarding time point: pre-reinfection, 55 to 20 weeks before reinfection detection. No in vitro expansion preceded TCR sequencing of the sorted cells. Source material: naive CD8+ T cells sorted from blood. The origin of the receptors is a man between 18 and 35 years old with hepatitis C virus infection.

The chain carries TRBV7-9 and TRBJ2-3; 10 bases align to TRBD2. Trimming at V came to 8 bases and at J to 1 base, leaving 3 bases not matched to a gene. The CDR3 extends over 14 amino acids. The germline gives CDR1 SEHNR, CDR2 FQNEAQ (reference sequence). The CDR3 region is CASAGTSGTDTQYF. The CDR3 DNA follows: TGTGCCAGCGCCGGGACTAGCGGCACAGATACGCAGTATTTT.

The J gene is TRBJ2-7, the V gene TRBV21-1; TRBD1 is the table's D call, not checked against the DNA. TRBV21-1 is marked as a pseudogene. This CDR3 spans 15 amino acids. The CDR3 region is CASHTNRDRGYEQYF. As DNA, the CDR3 is TGTGCCAGCCATACTAATCGGGACAGGGGGTACGAGCAGTACTTC.

The J gene is TRBJ2-5, the V gene TRBV10-2, with 7 bases aligning to TRBD2. The V and J ends lost 0 bases and 0 bases, in that order; junction bases with no gene match: 1. Germline V gives CDR1 WSHSY, CDR2 SAAADI. The CDR3 spans 15 residues. The CDR3 sequence: CASSESRGYQETQYF. The CDR3 DNA is TGCGCCAGCAGTGAGTCGCGGGGGTACCAAGAGACCCAGTACTTC.

This rearrangement joins TRBV7-9 to TRBJ2-3; 7 nucleotides line up with TRBD2. Looked up from germline, CDR1 is SEHNR and CDR2 is FQNEAQ (reference sequence). J lost 4 bases, V lost 4 bases, and 8 bases had no gene match. The CDR3 loop spans 15 amino acids. The CDR3: CASSSWTSRADTQYF. Here the CDR3 DNA reads TGTGCCAGCAGCTCCTGGACTAGTAGGGCAGATACGCAGTATTTT.

The CDR3 nucleotides are TGTGCCAGTATCGACAGGGACTATGGCTACACCTTC. It translates to CASIDRDYGYTF. The chain combines TRBV19 with TRBJ1-2, with 7 nucleotides matching TRBD1. The germline gives CDR1 LNHDA, CDR2 SQIVND (reference sequence). The CDR3 totals 12 residues. Unmatched junction bases numbered 2, after V lost 7 bases and J lost 3 bases.

V usage is TRBV5-4 and J usage is TRBJ2-3, with a weak D call TRBD2 (6 bases). The V gene's germline CDR1 is SGHNT and CDR2 YYREEE (reference sequence). The CDR3 contains 16 residues. Deletions cut 1 base from V and 0 bases from J, with 12 bases between. CDR3 nucleotide sequence: TGTGCCAGCAGCTTGTTGGTAGCGGATAGCACAGATACGCAGTATTTT. Its protein is CASSLLVADSTDTQYF.

The chain joins TRBV7-2 to TRBJ2-3, with TRBD2 matching over 9 bases. The CDR3 has 18 residues. Germline V CDR1 and CDR2: SGHTA, FQGNSA. V trimming: 1 base; J trimming: 2 bases; junction bases outside the gene matches: 10. CDR3 in DNA: TGTGCCAGCAGCTTAGATTTCTCTAGCGGGGTTCACACAGATACGCAGTATTTT. Its translation: CASSLDFSSGVHTDTQYF.

The chain uses TRBV12-1 and TRBJ2-7; the table's D call, TRBD1, has no DNA check behind it. TRBV12-1 is reported as a pseudogene. This CDR3 has 15 residues. CDR3 DNA: TGTGCCAGCAGCCCAAGTGGGGCGAGTGGTTTCGAGCAGTACGTC. As protein: CASSPSGASGFEQYV.

V usage is TRBV19 and J usage is TRBJ1-1; 9 bases fit TRBD1. V lost 6 bases and J lost 1; bases outside the gene matches: 9. Germline V CDR1 and CDR2: LNHDA, SQIVND (reference sequence). CDR3 size: 16 residues. The CDR3 loop is CASRLTGGNSNTEAFF. The CDR3, as DNA: TGTGCCAGTAGGCTGACAGGGGGGAATTCGAACACTGAAGCTTTCTTT.

In its sample, this clone was seen once. The chain uses TRBV13 and TRBJ2-1; D is possibly TRBD2 (5 bases). This CDR3 spans 16 amino acids. CDR1 is PRHDT, CDR2 FYEKMQ, per germline (reference sequence). Between the trimmed V and J ends, which lost 3 bases and 0 bases, there was a span of 12 bases. DNA of the CDR3: TGTGCCAGCAGCTTGGGCCCGGGGAGCTCCTACAATGAGCAGTTCTTC. It specifies CASSLGPGSSYNEQFF.

This clone was detected only once. The chain employs TRBV29-1 and TRBJ1-1; D is uncertain. The V end was cut by 3 bases, the J end by 2 bases, with 4 bases between. Looked up from germline, CDR1 is SQVTM and CDR2 is ANQGSEA. The CDR3 totals 11 residues. In DNA, the CDR3 is TGCAGCGTTGATCCAAACACTGAAGCTTTCTTT. This codes for CSVDPNTEAFF.

The gene calls are TRBV6-1 and TRBJ2-7, with D perhaps matching TRBD1 (6 bases). Per the germline V gene, CDR1 is MNHNS and CDR2 is SASEGT. Trimming left V 2 bases short and J 2 bases short, with 10 bases between. The CDR3 has 14 amino acids. The CDR3 DNA sequence: TGTGCCAGCAGTGAATTCACAGGGACCTACGAGCAGTACGTC. Translated, it gives CASSEFTGTYEQYV.

The genes are TRBV2 and TRBJ2-3; 14 bases map to TRBD2. V lost 5 bases and J lost 2; bases outside the gene matches: 12. CDR1 and CDR2 from the germline V gene are SNHLY and FYNNEI. The CDR3 runs 19 residues. The CDR3 region has the DNA TGTGCCAGCAGTACACAACTGGGACTAGCGGGAGAGCCCACAGATACGCAGTATTTT. This gives the protein CASSTQLGLAGEPTDTQYF. Full variable domain (missing parts from reference TRBV2 and TRBJ2-3): EPEVTQTPSHQVTQMGQEVILRCVPISNHLYFYWYRQILGQKVEFLVSFYNNEISEKSEIFDDQFSVERPDGSNFTLKIRSTKLEDSAMYFCASSTQLGLAGEPTDTQYFGPGTRLTVL.

J is TRBJ2-7 and V is TRBV29-1; 11 bases are shared with TRBD1. J was trimmed by 0 bases and V by 7 bases; bases with no gene match: 2. Germline loops: CDR1 SQVTM, CDR2 ANQGSEA. The CDR3 has 13 amino acids. CDR3 region: CSGGQGGSYEQYF. The DNA of the CDR3 is TGCAGCGGGGGACAGGGGGGCTCCTACGAGCAGTACTTC.

The chain is built from TRBV14 and TRBJ2-3; possible D gene TRBD1, 6 bases. Germline loops: CDR1 SGHDN, CDR2 FVKESK. V lost 8 bases, J lost 4 bases, and 19 bases lay in between. The CDR3 consists of 15 residues. This chain's CDR3 is CASPRCRGGADTQYF. Written as DNA, the CDR3 is TGTGCCAGCCCTCGCTGCCGTGGGGGCGCAGATACGCAGTATTTT.

V gene TRBV25-1 combines with J gene TRBJ2-7; 7 bases map to TRBD2. Losses at the gene ends were 3 bases for V and 3 bases for J; bases not matched to a gene: 5. From germline, CDR1 is MGHDK and CDR2 SYGVNS. CDR3 length: 14 amino acids. This chain's CDR3 is CASSDSGGVYEQYF. CDR3 nucleotide sequence: TGTGCCAGCAGTGACTCTGGGGGGGTCTACGAGCAGTACTTC.

The V call is TRBV7-6, the J call TRBJ2-1; 10 positions match TRBD2. Trimming at V came to 2 bases and at J to 4 bases, leaving 2 bases not matched to a gene. The CDR3 runs to 15 residues. The germline V gene has CDR1 SGHVS and CDR2 FNYEAQ. The DNA for the CDR3 is TGTGCCAGCAGCTTACTAGCGGGAGAGTACAATGAGCAGTTCTTC. Translating it yields CASSLLAGEYNEQFF. Full variable domain (outside the CDR3, taken from reference TRBV7-6 and TRBJ2-1): GAGVSQSPRYKVTKRGQDVALRCDPISGHVSLYWYRQALGQGPEFLTYFNYEAQQDKSGLPNDRFSAERPEGSISTLTIQRTEQRDSAMYRCASSLLAGEYNEQFFGPGTRLTVL.

This clone has just one count. The rearrangement links TRBV25-1 to TRBJ1-2; TRBD1 matches 10 bases. CDR3 length: 14 amino acids. With 4 bases clipped from V and 8 bases from J, the junction kept 7 bases outside the gene matches. The germline V gene has CDR1 MGHDK and CDR2 SYGVNS. CDR3 sequence reads: CASSVGTGVEGYTF. DNA for the CDR3: TGTGCCAGCAGTGTCGGGACAGGGGTAGAAGGCTACACCTTC.

The genes are TRBV6-1 and TRBJ2-1, with D possibly being TRBD1 (5 bases). Trimming removed 1 base at V and 9 bases at J, with 7 bases between. Germline assignment: CDR1 MNHNS and CDR2 SASEGT. This CDR3 has 12 amino acids. This CDR3 is CASSEVRVEQFF. The CDR3 nucleotides are TGTGCCAGCAGTGAAGTCAGGGTTGAGCAGTTCTTC.

This chain joins TRBV7-9 and TRBJ2-3; TRBD1 aligns across 8 bases. V shed 2 bases, J shed 2 bases, and the junction held 3 bases outside the gene matches. This CDR3 spans 15 amino acids. Germline V CDR1 and CDR2: SEHNR, FQNEAQ (reference sequence). The chain's CDR3 is CASSLSQGATDTQYF. CDR3 DNA sequence: TGTGCCAGCAGCTTAAGTCAGGGGGCCACAGATACGCAGTATTTT.

The chain joins TRBV13 to TRBJ2-5; 8 nucleotides line up with TRBD1. This CDR3 is 14 amino acids long. V lost 1 base to trimming and J lost 5 bases; unmatched junction nucleotides: 3. Germline V gene sequence: CDR1 PRHDT, CDR2 FYEKMQ (reference sequence). The CDR3 nucleotides read TGTGCCAGCAGCTTAGCAGGGGGCTGGGAGACCCAGTACTTC. Amino acids: CASSLAGGWETQYF. The full variable domain, in which reference TRBV13 and TRBJ2-5 provide the parts outside the CDR3, is AAGVIQSPRHLIKEKRETATLKCYPIPRHDTVYWYQQGPGQDPQFLISFYEKMQSDKGSIPDRFSAQQFSDYHSELNMSSLELGDSALYFCASSLAGGWETQYFGPGTRLLVL.

The J gene is TRBJ2-7, the V gene TRBV5-6; weak D call: TRBD1 (5 bases). V was shortened by 0 bases and J by 1 base, with 14 bases between the two germline ends. The CDR3 has 16 residues. Germline V lookup: CDR1 SGHDT, CDR2 YYEEEE. CDR3 residues: CASSLGEQDVSYEQYV. The CDR3, as DNA: TGTGCCAGCAGCTTGGGGGAACAGGACGTGTCCTACGAGCAGTACGTC.

The rearrangement links TRBV6-4 to TRBJ2-7; 10 bases agree with TRBD2. Germline CDR1 MRHNA, CDR2 SNTAGT. CDR3 length: 17 residues. Losses at the gene ends were 6 bases for V and 1 base for J; bases not matched to a gene: 12. DNA for the CDR3: TGTGCCAGCAGCCAACATGTGCCTAGCGGGAGTTCCTACGAGCAGTACTTC. It translates to CASSQHVPSGSSYEQYF.

V gene TRBV7-8 combines with J gene TRBJ1-1; the match to TRBD1 covers 7 bases. Germline-derived CDR1 and CDR2 are SGHVS and FQNEAQ. J was trimmed by 3 bases and V by 3 bases; bases with no gene match: 13. The CDR3 covers 17 residues. The CDR3 is CASSFAPGTAKDTEAFF. The CDR3 DNA sequence: TGTGCCAGCAGCTTCGCTCCCGGGACAGCTAAGGACACTGAAGCTTTCTTT.

The chain carries TRBV4-1 and TRBJ2-1; 12 nucleotides match TRBD2. The CDR3 has 16 residues. In germline, CDR1 is MGHRA, CDR2 YSYEKL. Trimming removed 4 bases from V and 3 bases from J; junction bases left unmatched: 4. CDR3 loop: CASSPGTSGHYNEQFF. CDR3 nucleotide sequence: TGCGCCAGCAGCCCCGGGACTAGCGGGCACTACAATGAGCAGTTCTTC.